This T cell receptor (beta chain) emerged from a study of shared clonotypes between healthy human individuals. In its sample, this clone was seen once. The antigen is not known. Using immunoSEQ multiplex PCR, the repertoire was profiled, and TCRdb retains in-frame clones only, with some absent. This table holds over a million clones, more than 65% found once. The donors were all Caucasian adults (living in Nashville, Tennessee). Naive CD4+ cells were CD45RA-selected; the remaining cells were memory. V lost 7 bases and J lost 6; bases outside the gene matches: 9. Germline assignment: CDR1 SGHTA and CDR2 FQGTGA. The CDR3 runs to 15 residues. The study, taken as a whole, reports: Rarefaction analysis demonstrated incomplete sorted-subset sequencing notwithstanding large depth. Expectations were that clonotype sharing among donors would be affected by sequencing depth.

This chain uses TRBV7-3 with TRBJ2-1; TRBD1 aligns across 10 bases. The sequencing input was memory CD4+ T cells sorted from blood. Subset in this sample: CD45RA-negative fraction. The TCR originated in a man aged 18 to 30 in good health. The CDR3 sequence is CASTVSGQGSNEQFF. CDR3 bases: TGTGCCAGCACCGTTTCGGGACAGGGGAGCAATGAGCAGTTCTTC.